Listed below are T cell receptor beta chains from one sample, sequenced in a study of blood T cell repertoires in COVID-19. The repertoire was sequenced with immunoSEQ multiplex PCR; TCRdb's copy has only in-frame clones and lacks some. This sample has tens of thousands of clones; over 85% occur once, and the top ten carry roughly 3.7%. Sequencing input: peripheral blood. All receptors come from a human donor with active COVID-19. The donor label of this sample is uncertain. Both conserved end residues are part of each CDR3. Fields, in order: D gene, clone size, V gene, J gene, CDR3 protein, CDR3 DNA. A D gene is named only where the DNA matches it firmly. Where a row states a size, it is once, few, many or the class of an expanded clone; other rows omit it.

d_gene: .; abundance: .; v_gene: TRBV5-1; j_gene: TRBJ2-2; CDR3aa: CASSPLESTGELFF; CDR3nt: TGCGCCAGCAGCCCCCTGGAGTCAACCGGGGAGCTGTTTTTT
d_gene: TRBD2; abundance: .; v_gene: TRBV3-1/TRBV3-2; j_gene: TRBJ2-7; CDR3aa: CASSHIAGGLTYEQYF; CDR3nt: TGTGCCAGCAGTCATATAGCGGGGGGCCTTACCTACGAGCAGTACTTC
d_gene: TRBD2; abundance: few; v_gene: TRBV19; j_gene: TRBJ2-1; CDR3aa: CASSTPVGSGRPPFNEQFF; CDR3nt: TGTGCCAGTAGTACCCCGGTGGGTAGCGGGAGGCCGCCTTTCAATGAGCAGTTCTTC
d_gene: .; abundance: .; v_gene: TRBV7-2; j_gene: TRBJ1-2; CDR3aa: CASSLVGGTTFGYTF; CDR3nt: TGTGCCAGCAGCTTAGTCGGGGGGACTACGTTTGGCTACACCTTC
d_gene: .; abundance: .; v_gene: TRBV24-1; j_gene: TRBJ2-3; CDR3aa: CATSPGEFPDTQYF; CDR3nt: TGTGCCACCAGTCCCGGGGAGTTCCCAGATACGCAGTATTTT
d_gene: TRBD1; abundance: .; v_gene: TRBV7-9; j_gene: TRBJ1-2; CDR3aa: CASSSGQAPLYGYTF; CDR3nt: TGTGCCAGCAGTTCCGGACAGGCTCCACTATATGGCTACACCTTC
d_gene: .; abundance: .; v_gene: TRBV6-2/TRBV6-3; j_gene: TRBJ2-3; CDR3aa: CASSYPLTIGADTQYF; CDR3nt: TGTGCCAGCAGTTACCCCTTGACAATAGGGGCAGATACGCAGTATTTT
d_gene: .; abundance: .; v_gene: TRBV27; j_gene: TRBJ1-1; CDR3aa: CASRLGGTGTEAFF; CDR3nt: TGTGCCAGCCGCCTTGGAGGGACCGGCACTGAAGCTTTCTTT
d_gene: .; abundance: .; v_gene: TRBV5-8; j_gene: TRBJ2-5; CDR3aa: CASSETAGRLAETQYF; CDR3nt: TGTGCCAGCAGCGAAACAGCGGGCCGTTTGGCGGAGACCCAGTACTTC
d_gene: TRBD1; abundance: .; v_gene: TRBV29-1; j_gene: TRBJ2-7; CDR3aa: CSGKQGSYEQYF; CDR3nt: TGCAGCGGAAAACAGGGGTCCTACGAGCAGTACTTC
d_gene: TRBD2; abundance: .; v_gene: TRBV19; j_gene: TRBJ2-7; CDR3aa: CASSAAAGGGYEQYF; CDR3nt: TGTGCCAGTAGTGCGGCAGCGGGGGGGGGTTACGAGCAGTACTTC
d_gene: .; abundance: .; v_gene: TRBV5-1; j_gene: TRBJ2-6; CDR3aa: CASSLVEAAGANVLTF; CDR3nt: TGCGCCAGCAGCTTGGTGGAGGCCGCTGGGGCCAACGTCCTGACTTTC
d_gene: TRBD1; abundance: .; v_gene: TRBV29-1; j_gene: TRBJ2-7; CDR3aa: CSAGDRGYEQYF; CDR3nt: TGCAGCGCGGGGGACAGGGGCTACGAGCAGTACTTC
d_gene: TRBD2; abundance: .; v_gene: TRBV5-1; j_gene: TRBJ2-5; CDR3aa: CASTLAGVEETQYF; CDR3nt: TGCGCCAGCACCTTAGCGGGAGTGGAAGAGACCCAGTACTTC
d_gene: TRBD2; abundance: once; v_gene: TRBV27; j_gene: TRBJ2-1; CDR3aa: CASTGLAGVHEQFF; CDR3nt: TGTGCCAGCACCGGACTAGCGGGAGTCCATGAGCAGTTCTTC
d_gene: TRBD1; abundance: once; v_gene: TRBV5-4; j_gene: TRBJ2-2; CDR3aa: CASSRIDRGAGELFF; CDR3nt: TGTGCCAGCAGCCGAATCGACAGGGGCGCCGGGGAGCTGTTTTTT
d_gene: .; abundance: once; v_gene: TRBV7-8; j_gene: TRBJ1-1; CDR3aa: CASSLNPGYTEAFF; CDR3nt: TGTGCCAGCAGCTTAAACCCAGGGTACACTGAAGCTTTCTTT
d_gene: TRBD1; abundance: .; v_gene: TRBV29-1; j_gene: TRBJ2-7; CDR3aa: CSTGGTGSYEQYF; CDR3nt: TGCAGCACAGGTGGGACAGGGTCCTACGAGCAGTACTTC
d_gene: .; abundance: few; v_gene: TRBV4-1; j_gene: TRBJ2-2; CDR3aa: CASFGARGGELFF; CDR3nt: TGCGCCAGTTTCGGGGCGCGGGGCGGGGAGCTGTTTTTT
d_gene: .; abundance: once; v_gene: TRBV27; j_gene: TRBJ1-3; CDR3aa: CASTPIGGDLSGNTIYF; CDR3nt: TGTGCCAGCACCCCTATAGGGGGGGATCTCTCTGGAAACACCATATATTTT
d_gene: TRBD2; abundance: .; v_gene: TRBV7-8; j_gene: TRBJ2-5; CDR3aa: CASSLAGGGGETQYF; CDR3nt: TGTGCCAGCAGTCTCGCGGGAGGGGGGGGAGAGACCCAGTACTTC
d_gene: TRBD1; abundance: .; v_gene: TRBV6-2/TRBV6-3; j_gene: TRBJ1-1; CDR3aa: CASSRRDRRNTEAFF; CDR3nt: TGTGCCAGCAGTAGAAGGGACAGGCGGAACACTGAAGCTTTCTTT
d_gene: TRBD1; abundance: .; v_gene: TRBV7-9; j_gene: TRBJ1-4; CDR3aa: CASSPRTGFEKLFF; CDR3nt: TGTGCCAGCAGCCCGCGGACAGGGTTTGAAAAACTGTTTTTT
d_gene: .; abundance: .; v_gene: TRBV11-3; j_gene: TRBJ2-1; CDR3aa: CASSPHGDRLYNEQFF; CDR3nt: TGTGCCAGCAGCCCCCACGGTGACAGGCTTTACAATGAGCAGTTCTTC
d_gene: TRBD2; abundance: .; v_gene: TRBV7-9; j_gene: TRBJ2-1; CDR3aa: CASSPDRGGAGDPPEQFF; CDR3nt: TGTGCCAGCAGCCCCGACCGGGGTGGAGCGGGGGACCCCCCTGAGCAGTTCTTC
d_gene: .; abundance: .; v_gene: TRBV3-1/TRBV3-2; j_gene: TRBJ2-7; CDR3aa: CASSQVLSGAYEQYF; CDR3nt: TGTGCCAGCAGCCAAGTCCTCTCCGGGGCCTACGAGCAGTACTTC
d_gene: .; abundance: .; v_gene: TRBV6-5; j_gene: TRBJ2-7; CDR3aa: CASSFRQGEQYF; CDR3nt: TGTGCCAGCAGTTTTCGACAAGGCGAGCAGTACTTC
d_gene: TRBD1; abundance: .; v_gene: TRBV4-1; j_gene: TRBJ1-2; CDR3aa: CASSQERRQGGYTF; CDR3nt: TGCGCCAGCAGCCAGGAGAGGCGACAGGGCGGCTACACCTTC
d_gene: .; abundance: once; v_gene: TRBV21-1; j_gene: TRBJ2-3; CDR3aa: CASSIMEQGVSDTQYF; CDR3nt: TGTGCCAGCAGCATTATGGAACAGGGGGTGTCAGATACGCAGTATTTT
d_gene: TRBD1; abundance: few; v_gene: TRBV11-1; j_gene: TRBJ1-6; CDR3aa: CASSLSGTGNSPLHF; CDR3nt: TGTGCCAGCAGCTTATCCGGGACAGGAAATTCACCCCTCCACTTT
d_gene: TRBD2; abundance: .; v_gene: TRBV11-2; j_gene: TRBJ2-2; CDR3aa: CASSLLGRGSSGELFF; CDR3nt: TGTGCCAGCAGCTTACTGGGGCGGGGGAGTTCCGGGGAGCTGTTTTTT
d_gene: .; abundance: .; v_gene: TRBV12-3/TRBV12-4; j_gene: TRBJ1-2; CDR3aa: CASSLLTSDGYTF; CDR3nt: TGTGCCAGCAGTTTATTGACATCAGATGGCTACACCTTC
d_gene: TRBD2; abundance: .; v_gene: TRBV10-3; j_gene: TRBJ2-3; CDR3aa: CAISVLSGGNTDTQYF; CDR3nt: TGTGCCATCAGTGTGTTAAGCGGGGGTAACACAGATACGCAGTATTTT